This T cell receptor beta chain was documented in a study of shared clonotypes between healthy human individuals. Only CD45RO-negative cells positively selected for CCR7 counted as naive CD8 cells, so terminally differentiated effector memory CD45RA+ cells were excluded. The CDR3 runs 15 residues. From germline, CDR1 is SGHTA and CDR2 FQGTGA. V was shortened by 0 bases and J by 0 bases, with 6 bases between the two germline ends. This table comes from immunoSEQ multiplex PCR, and its TCRdb copy is limited to in-frame clones, with some not included. The table records around 2.1 million clones, approximately 94% of them present only once. As for this clone: The same CDR3 arises from other DNA sequences in this sample as well.

The chain has TRBV7-3 and TRBJ2-1; D is uncertain. The source material was naive CD8+ T cells from PBMCs. This receptor was taken from a man aged 18-30 years in good health. Some clones in this sample may be carry-over from other donors' samples. The CDR3 loop reads CASSLTSSSYNEQFF. The CDR3 DNA follows: TGTGCCAGCAGCTTAACTTCCAGCTCCTACAATGAGCAGTTCTTC.